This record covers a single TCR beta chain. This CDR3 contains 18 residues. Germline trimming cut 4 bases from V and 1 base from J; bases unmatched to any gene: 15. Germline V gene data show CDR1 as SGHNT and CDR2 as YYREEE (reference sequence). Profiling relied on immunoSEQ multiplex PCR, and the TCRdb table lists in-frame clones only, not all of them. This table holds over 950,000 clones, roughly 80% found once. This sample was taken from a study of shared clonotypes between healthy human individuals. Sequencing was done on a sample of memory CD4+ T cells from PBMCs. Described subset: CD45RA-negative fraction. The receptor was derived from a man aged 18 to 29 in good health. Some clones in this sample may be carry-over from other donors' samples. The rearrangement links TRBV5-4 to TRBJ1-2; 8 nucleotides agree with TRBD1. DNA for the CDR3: TGTGCCAGCAGCCCGGCGGGGCAGGGGGCCCGGGGTAACTATGGCTACACCTTC. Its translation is CASSPAGQGARGNYGYTF.